These 22 T cell receptor beta chains were all obtained from the same sample, sequenced in a study of T cells after yellow fever vaccination. In TCRdb, the 5' RACE reads were re-called with MiXCR into one record per CDR3 protein. This table holds some 340,000 distinct CDR3 sequences, approximately 4% found once. Material: PBMCs, obtained 5 days after the yellow fever booster vaccination. These receptors originate from a man younger than 35 who received the YFV17D yellow fever vaccine.

J is TRBJ2-5 and V is TRBV5-1, with 8 bases that match TRBD2. The CDR3 consists of 13 residues. From germline, CDR1 is SGHRS and CDR2 YFSETQ. With V trimmed by 5 bases and J by 3 bases, 3 bases remained unmatched. CDR3 loop: CASSSGLEETQYF. Written as DNA, the CDR3 is TGCGCCAGCAGTTCGGGACTAGAAGAGACCCAGTACTTC.

There are a few counts of this clonotype. V usage is TRBV9 and J usage is TRBJ2-1; TRBD1 matches at 9 bases. Trimming removed 4 bases from V and 4 bases from J; junction bases left unmatched: 6. The CDR3 spans 15 residues. Looked up from germline, CDR1 is SGDLS and CDR2 is YYNGEE. The CDR3 sequence is CASSFTGTGYNEQFF. For the CDR3, the DNA is TGTGCCAGCAGCTTTACCGGGACAGGGTACAATGAGCAGTTCTTC.

The J gene is TRBJ1-2, the V gene TRBV4-1, with D maybe TRBD1 (5 bases). This CDR3 is built from 20 residues. Germline V gene data show CDR1 as MGHRA and CDR2 as YSYEKL. V lost 2 bases and J lost 0, with 25 bases in between. The CDR3 coding sequence is TGCGCCAGCAGCCAACCACCCATCAGGGACTCCAGAGATGCTAACTATGGCTACACCTTC. The encoded protein is CASSQPPIRDSRDANYGYTF.

This rearrangement joins TRBV15 to TRBJ1-1; D is uncertain. There are 14 residues in the CDR3. The germline V gene encodes CDR1 LNHNV and CDR2 YYDKDF (reference sequence). V was cut by 0 bases and J by 5 bases, with 10 bases left in between. CDR3 region: CATSRDGRGTEAFF. The CDR3 DNA reads TGTGCCACCAGCAGAGATGGTCGAGGGACTGAAGCTTTCTTT.

The chain employs TRBV7-2 and TRBJ2-5; 7 bases are shared with TRBD2. The V gene end was trimmed by 5 bases and the J gene end by 10 bases; junction bases not matched to a gene: 13. Germline values: CDR1 SGHTA, CDR2 FQGNSA. The CDR3 length is 14 residues. Here the CDR3 reads CASSVGTRGGSQYF. The CDR3 DNA follows: TGTGCCAGCAGCGTGGGTACCCGCGGGGGTAGCCAGTACTTC.

The chain joins TRBV10-3 to TRBJ2-3; no firm D call. The germline gives CDR1 ENHRY, CDR2 SYGVKD. This CDR3 spans 14 amino acids. Trimming pared 0 bases from V and 7 bases from J, leaving 11 bases between. The chain's CDR3 is CAISESKGKNTQYF. CDR3 DNA: TGTGCCATCAGTGAGTCGAAAGGGAAAAATACGCAGTATTTT.

This clonotype showed up just a few times. DNA of the CDR3: TGCAGTGCTAGAGATTACAGCGGGGGTTACAATGAGCAGTTCTTC. Its translation: CSARDYSGGYNEQFF. V gene TRBV20-1 combines with J gene TRBJ2-1; TRBD2 agrees at 8 bases. Germline V gene data show CDR1 as DFQATT and CDR2 as SNEGSKA (reference sequence). V lost 0 bases, J lost 4 bases, and 5 bases stayed unmatched. The CDR3 is 15 amino acids.

This clonotype has a handful of counts. The chain links TRBV18 to TRBJ1-2; 8 positions match TRBD1. The germline V gene encodes CDR1 KGHSH and CDR2 LQKENI. V gave up 3 bases and J gave up 7 bases; unmatched junction bases: 4. The CDR3 has 13 residues. The CDR3 DNA reads as TGTGCCAGCTCACCTGAGACAGGGGCTGGCTACACCTTC. Encoded protein: CASSPETGAGYTF.

This clonotype was found many times. The gene calls are TRBV7-9 and TRBJ2-5; D is perhaps TRBD2 (6 bases). Germline values: CDR1 SEHNR, CDR2 FQNEAQ (reference sequence). This CDR3 region has 13 residues. Trimming pared 6 bases from V and 5 bases from J, leaving 13 bases between. The CDR3 protein is CASSLEGRETQYF. CDR3 in DNA: TGTGCCAGCAGTTTGGAGGGGCGGGAGACCCAGTACTTC.

In its sample, this clonotype was seen a few times. This sequence joins TRBV6-5 and TRBJ2-2, with TRBD2 matching over 11 bases. This CDR3 region has 15 residues. Germline loops: CDR1 MNHEY, CDR2 SVGAGI. V lost 6 bases, J lost 4 bases, and 4 bases stayed unmatched. Written as DNA, the CDR3 is TGTGCCAGCAGCAATAGCGGGGGGGGCACCGGGGAGCTGTTTTTT. It yields the protein CASSNSGGGTGELFF.

This clonotype was seen at least ten times. The rearrangement uses TRBV5-1 and TRBJ2-1; TRBD2 agrees at 12 bases. V was clipped by 3 bases and J by 2 bases; unmatched bases: 6. The CDR3 has 17 residues. CDR1 SGHRS and CDR2 YFSETQ come from the germline V gene. The CDR3 DNA follows: TGCGCCAGCAGCTCGGCCAGGACTAGCGGGACCTACAATGAGCAGTTCTTC. Amino acids: CASSSARTSGTYNEQFF.

This clonotype was counted between two and nine times. V is TRBV6-6 and J is TRBJ1-1, with a possible D match to TRBD1 (5 bases). V was trimmed by 7 bases and J by 6 bases, leaving 21 bases between them. CDR1 is MNHNY, CDR2 SVGAGI, per germline (reference sequence). The CDR3 length is 15 residues. Written as DNA, the CDR3 is TGTGCCAGCAATGACGGGGGGAAGTCGTGGGCTGAAGCTTTCTTT. Translation: CASNDGGKSWAEAFF.

This clonotype was observed a handful of times. The chain employs TRBV5-5 and TRBJ1-1; no clear D gene. Trimming removed 0 bases at V and 1 base at J, with 10 bases between. The CDR3 spans 15 residues. The germline V gene encodes CDR1 SGHKS and CDR2 YYEKEE (reference sequence). Here the CDR3 reads CASSLGASSNTEAFF. The CDR3 DNA sequence: TGTGCCAGCAGCTTGGGGGCCAGCTCGAACACTGAAGCTTTCTTT.

This clonotype was observed a few times. Here the CDR3 reads CASSQEPRGLDEQYF. In nucleotides, the CDR3 is TGCGCCAGCAGCCAAGAGCCCAGGGGGCTGGACGAGCAGTACTTC. The J gene is TRBJ2-7, the V gene TRBV4-1; TRBD1 agrees at 8 bases. V lost 0 bases and J lost 5; bases outside the gene matches: 6. Germline loops: CDR1 MGHRA, CDR2 YSYEKL. The CDR3 is 15 residues long.

This clonotype was counted between two and nine times. This chain connects TRBV7-8 to TRBJ2-1; D tentatively fits TRBD1 or TRBD2 (6 bases each). V was pared by 7 bases and J by 4 bases, with 17 bases between. Germline V lookup: CDR1 SGHVS, CDR2 FQNEAQ. The length of the CDR3 is 15 residues. The chain's CDR3 is CASTLGGPGYNEQFF. The CDR3 bases are TGTGCCAGCACTTTGGGGGGCCCTGGTTACAATGAGCAGTTCTTC.

This chain uses TRBV29-1 with TRBJ2-2; 9 bases map to TRBD2. The length of the CDR3 is 16 residues. Germline V lookup: CDR1 SQVTM, CDR2 ANQGSEA. V shed 5 bases, J shed 6 bases, and the junction held 13 bases outside the gene matches. In nucleotides, the CDR3 is TGCAGCGTTATCAGTTTTGGTAGCGGGGGAGCCGGGGAGCTGTTTTTT. It encodes CSVISFGSGGAGELFF.

This clonotype was detected only a few times. This chain joins TRBV7-2 and TRBJ2-1, with 9 nucleotides matching TRBD2. CDR3 length equals 13 residues. Unmatched junction bases numbered 8, after V lost 4 bases and J lost 13 bases. Germline CDR1 is SGHTA and CDR2 is FQGNSA. DNA of the CDR3: TGTGCCAGCAGCTCCCCGACTAGCGGTGACCAGTTCTTC. Its translation: CASSSPTSGDQFF.

The chain is built from TRBV20-1 and TRBJ1-4; D remains ambiguous. The CDR3 consists of 10 residues. The germline gives CDR1 DFQATT, CDR2 SNEGSKA (reference sequence). V was clipped by 0 bases and J by 7 bases, with 0 bases between them. The CDR3: CSARDEKLFF. CDR3 coding DNA: TGCAGTGCTAGAGATGAAAAACTGTTTTTT.

This chain uses TRBV6-5 with TRBJ2-3; maybe TRBD2 (6 bases). The V end lost 8 bases, the J end lost 4 bases, and 13 bases lay between the germline ends. The CDR3 contains 13 residues. Germline V CDR1 and CDR2: MNHEY, SVGAGI. The CDR3 region is CASLTAGSDTQYF. The CDR3 DNA reads TGTGCCAGCCTAACCGCGGGGTCAGATACGCAGTATTTT.

At least ten counts were recorded for this clonotype. The J gene is TRBJ2-7, the V gene TRBV12-3 or TRBV12-4, with D maybe TRBD1 (5 bases). This CDR3 region has 13 residues. V was pared by 6 bases and J by 1 base, with 10 bases between. The CDR3 DNA reads as TGTGCCAGCAGGCCGACAGCTTCCTACGAGCAGTACTTC. Protein: CASRPTASYEQYF.

This chain links TRBV4-3 with TRBJ2-4; 9 bases are shared with TRBD2. This CDR3 is 17 amino acids long. The V gene end was trimmed by 1 base and the J gene end by 9 bases; junction bases not matched to a gene: 13. From germline, CDR1 is LGHNA and CDR2 YSLEER. As DNA, the CDR3 is TGCGCCAGCAGCCAAGGCCCCTCGGCGGGGGGGCAGACCATTCAGTACTTC. Its translation: CASSQGPSAGGQTIQYF.

The gene calls are TRBV27 and TRBJ1-1; no reliable D call. V lost 6 bases and J 9 bases, leaving 17 bases between the germline ends. The CDR3 covers 13 residues. The germline V gene encodes CDR1 MNHEY and CDR2 SMNVEV (reference sequence). CDR3 coding DNA: TGTGCCAGCAGCCCGGTCTCATCTAGACAAGCTTTCTTT. Translating it yields CASSPVSSRQAFF.